Listed here is a single TCR beta chain. V was clipped by 3 bases and J by 0 bases, with 9 bases between them. Germline CDR1 and CDR2: SEHNR and FQNEAQ (reference sequence). This CDR3 contains 15 residues. Extracted from the samples, RNA was reverse transcribed into cDNA to serve as the sequencing template. Using immunoSEQ multiplex PCR, the repertoire was profiled, and TCRdb retains in-frame clones only, with some absent. The sample shows 190,000 or so clones, around 60% of them seen only once. The data stem from a study of CD8+ T cells in alopecia areata. Treatment given: oral pan-JAK inhibitor, 5-10 mg twice daily.

This specimen consisted of CD8+ T cells sorted from blood, obtained at week 24, from a patient treated with tofacitinib. This clonotype was sampled from a human donor with alopecia areata. The chain recombines TRBV7-9 with TRBJ2-1, with D perhaps TRBD1 (5 bases). CDR3 DNA: TGTGCCAGCAGCTTGGGGCGGCCCTCCTACAATGAGCAGTTCTTC. Translating gives CASSLGRPSYNEQFF.